These T cell receptor beta chains were read from a single sample in a study of beta chain features in type 1 diabetes. Data came from immunoSEQ multiplex PCR; TCRdb stores just in-frame clones and leaves some out. This table holds about 280,000 clones, over 12% found once. Sequenced: naive CD4+ T cells from blood. The receptors stem from a young man with type 1 diabetes. Each CDR3 is given with its conserved first and last residue.

v_gene,CDR3aa
TRBV7-8,CASSLITRQETQYF
TRBV11-2,CASSSMISGVSTDTQYF
TRBV18,CASSPLRDLNYEQYF
TRBV28,CASQALVYNEQFF
TRBV25-1,CASSGQGSPYQETQYF
TRBV28,CASSSGGRAPDNEQFF
TRBV5-1,CASSLEEGNSPLHF
TRBV10-3,CATQGPENTEAFF
TRBV7-2,CASSVTTGVQPQHF
TRBV5-1,CASSPPWSSYEQYF
TRBV10-3,CAISAHKGQSYEQYF
TRBV7-2,CASSPQPRGSLAKNIQYF
TRBV14,CASSQGGSGRYPYF
TRBV30,CAWSGGRETQYF
TRBV6-6,CASSRGYEQYF
TRBV19,CASSILGRGAKNIQYF
TRBV5-1,CASSLGLAVDNEQFF
TRBV5-1,CASSSSRLAGGPSEQFF
TRBV28,CASSPGLAGQETQYF
TRBV4-1,CASSQDGQGHQPQHF
TRBV2,CASSEARAGGIGELFF
TRBV29-1,CSVESGFGQPQHF
TRBV28,CASRAGGGNQPQHF
TRBV28,CASSSGQAKQYF
TRBV5-1,CASSLTVNYGYTF
TRBV30,CAWTRISGASSYNEQFF
TRBV2,CASSTLAGGGYNEQFF
TRBV9,CASSATSGSVAKNIQYF
TRBV6-1,CASSDRDLEDGYTF
TRBV7-8,CASSVGTVYQETQYF
TRBV27,CASSLRLDYEQYF
TRBV7-2,CASSLVDWYTGELFF
TRBV11-1,CASSVGQSQETQYF